The text below deals with one T cell receptor beta chain. The CDR3 consists of 14 residues. The V gene's germline CDR1 is MDHEN and CDR2 SYDVKM. Trimming pared 4 bases from V and 3 bases from J, leaving 13 bases between. Sequenced by immunoSEQ multiplex PCR; TCRdb stores in-frame clones only, minus some. The sample contains approximately 140,000 clones, around 94% of which appear only once. This entry is derived from a study of T cell responses to AZD1222 COVID-19 vaccine. This clonotype was obtained from an adult who received the AZD1222 COVID-19 vaccine. Sequences were derived from peripheral blood, sampled 28 days after the second AZD1222 dose. This chain uses TRBV28 with TRBJ2-7; possible D gene TRBD2, 5 bases. The CDR3 DNA sequence: TGTGCCAGCAGTTCGGACGGGGAATACTACGAGCAGTACTTC. Encoded protein: CASSSDGEYYEQYF. The whole variable domain, remainder taken from reference TRBV28 and TRBJ2-7, is DVKVTQSSRYLVKRTGEKVFLECVQDMDHENMFWYRQDPGLGLRLIYFSYDVKMKEKGDIPEGYSVSREKKERFSLILESASTNQTSMYLCASSSDGEYYEQYFGPGTRLTVT.